This T cell receptor (beta chain) was sequenced during a study of blood T cell repertoires in COVID-19. Study-wide background: PBMCs, B-cell-depleted T cells, or T cells provided the cDNA or gDNA that made up the material.

The protocol was immunoSEQ multiplex PCR, while the TCRdb copy is restricted to in-frame clones and leaves out a portion. The sample comprises 370,000 or so clones, around 87% of which are singletons, and roughly 1.4% rests with the top ten. Those enrolled, adults aged roughly 18 to 95 years, came from about two dozen US areas. The source is a man aged 25 to 45 who had recovered from COVID-19. Sequencing was done on a sample of PBMCs or T cells enriched from blood (not recorded which).

This CDR3 is CASSRGQGTLVYNEQFF. DNA of the CDR3: TGTGCCAGCAGCCGTGGACAGGGGACGTTGGTCTACAATGAGCAGTTCTTC. The chain links TRBV21-1 to TRBJ2-1; the table's TRBD1 call for D was not verified on the DNA. TRBV21-1 is described as a pseudogene. The CDR3 sequence is 17 residues long.